This T cell receptor (beta chain) was sequenced for a study of blood T cell repertoires in COVID-19. Methods used by the authors: Amplification of reference gene primers provided the estimated nucleated cell counts. Sequencing was performed with immunoSEQ multiplex PCR; in TCRdb, only in-frame clones are kept and a portion is missing. That table is the source of V, J and clone size, and D and trimming were worked out from the DNA. The sample shows approximately 300,000 clones, around 91% of them seen only once. The V gene lost 5 bases and the J gene lost 2 bases, with 10 bases spanning the gap. CDR1 SGHDT and CDR2 YYEEEE come from the germline V gene. CDR3 size: 13 residues.

The sequence came from a young woman with acute COVID-19. The sample was PBMCs or T cells enriched from blood (not recorded which). The chain is built from TRBV5-6 and TRBJ1-2; D is undetermined. This CDR3 is CASRIEGNYGYTF. The CDR3 nucleotides read TGTGCCAGCAGGATTGAGGGAAACTATGGCTACACCTTC.